This T cell receptor (beta chain) was sequenced during a study of blood T cell repertoires in COVID-19. Turning to the study itself: Sites across the United States, Italy and Spain contributed samples from acute and convalescent COVID-19. Nucleic acid was either cDNA or gDNA, and it came from T cells, B-cell-depleted T cells, or PBMCs.

Produced via immunoSEQ multiplex PCR; TCRdb's table is partial and in-frame only. The sample yields 150,000 to 200,000 clones, around four fifths seen once. One Seattle source followed patients from active infection through their disease course. CDR3 size: 16 residues. CDR1 is SNHLY and CDR2 is FYNNEI in the germline V gene. The V gene end was trimmed by 4 bases and the J gene end by 3 bases; junction bases not matched to a gene: 8. This TCR derives from a woman in her seventies with COVID-19, enrolled during active disease. Sample: peripheral blood. The chain employs TRBV2 and TRBJ2-3; 9 nucleotides match TRBD2. DNA of the CDR3: TGTGCCAGCAGTGGCCCGGGCGGGAGGGGTACAGATACGCAGTATTTT. Translation: CASSGPGGRGTDTQYF.